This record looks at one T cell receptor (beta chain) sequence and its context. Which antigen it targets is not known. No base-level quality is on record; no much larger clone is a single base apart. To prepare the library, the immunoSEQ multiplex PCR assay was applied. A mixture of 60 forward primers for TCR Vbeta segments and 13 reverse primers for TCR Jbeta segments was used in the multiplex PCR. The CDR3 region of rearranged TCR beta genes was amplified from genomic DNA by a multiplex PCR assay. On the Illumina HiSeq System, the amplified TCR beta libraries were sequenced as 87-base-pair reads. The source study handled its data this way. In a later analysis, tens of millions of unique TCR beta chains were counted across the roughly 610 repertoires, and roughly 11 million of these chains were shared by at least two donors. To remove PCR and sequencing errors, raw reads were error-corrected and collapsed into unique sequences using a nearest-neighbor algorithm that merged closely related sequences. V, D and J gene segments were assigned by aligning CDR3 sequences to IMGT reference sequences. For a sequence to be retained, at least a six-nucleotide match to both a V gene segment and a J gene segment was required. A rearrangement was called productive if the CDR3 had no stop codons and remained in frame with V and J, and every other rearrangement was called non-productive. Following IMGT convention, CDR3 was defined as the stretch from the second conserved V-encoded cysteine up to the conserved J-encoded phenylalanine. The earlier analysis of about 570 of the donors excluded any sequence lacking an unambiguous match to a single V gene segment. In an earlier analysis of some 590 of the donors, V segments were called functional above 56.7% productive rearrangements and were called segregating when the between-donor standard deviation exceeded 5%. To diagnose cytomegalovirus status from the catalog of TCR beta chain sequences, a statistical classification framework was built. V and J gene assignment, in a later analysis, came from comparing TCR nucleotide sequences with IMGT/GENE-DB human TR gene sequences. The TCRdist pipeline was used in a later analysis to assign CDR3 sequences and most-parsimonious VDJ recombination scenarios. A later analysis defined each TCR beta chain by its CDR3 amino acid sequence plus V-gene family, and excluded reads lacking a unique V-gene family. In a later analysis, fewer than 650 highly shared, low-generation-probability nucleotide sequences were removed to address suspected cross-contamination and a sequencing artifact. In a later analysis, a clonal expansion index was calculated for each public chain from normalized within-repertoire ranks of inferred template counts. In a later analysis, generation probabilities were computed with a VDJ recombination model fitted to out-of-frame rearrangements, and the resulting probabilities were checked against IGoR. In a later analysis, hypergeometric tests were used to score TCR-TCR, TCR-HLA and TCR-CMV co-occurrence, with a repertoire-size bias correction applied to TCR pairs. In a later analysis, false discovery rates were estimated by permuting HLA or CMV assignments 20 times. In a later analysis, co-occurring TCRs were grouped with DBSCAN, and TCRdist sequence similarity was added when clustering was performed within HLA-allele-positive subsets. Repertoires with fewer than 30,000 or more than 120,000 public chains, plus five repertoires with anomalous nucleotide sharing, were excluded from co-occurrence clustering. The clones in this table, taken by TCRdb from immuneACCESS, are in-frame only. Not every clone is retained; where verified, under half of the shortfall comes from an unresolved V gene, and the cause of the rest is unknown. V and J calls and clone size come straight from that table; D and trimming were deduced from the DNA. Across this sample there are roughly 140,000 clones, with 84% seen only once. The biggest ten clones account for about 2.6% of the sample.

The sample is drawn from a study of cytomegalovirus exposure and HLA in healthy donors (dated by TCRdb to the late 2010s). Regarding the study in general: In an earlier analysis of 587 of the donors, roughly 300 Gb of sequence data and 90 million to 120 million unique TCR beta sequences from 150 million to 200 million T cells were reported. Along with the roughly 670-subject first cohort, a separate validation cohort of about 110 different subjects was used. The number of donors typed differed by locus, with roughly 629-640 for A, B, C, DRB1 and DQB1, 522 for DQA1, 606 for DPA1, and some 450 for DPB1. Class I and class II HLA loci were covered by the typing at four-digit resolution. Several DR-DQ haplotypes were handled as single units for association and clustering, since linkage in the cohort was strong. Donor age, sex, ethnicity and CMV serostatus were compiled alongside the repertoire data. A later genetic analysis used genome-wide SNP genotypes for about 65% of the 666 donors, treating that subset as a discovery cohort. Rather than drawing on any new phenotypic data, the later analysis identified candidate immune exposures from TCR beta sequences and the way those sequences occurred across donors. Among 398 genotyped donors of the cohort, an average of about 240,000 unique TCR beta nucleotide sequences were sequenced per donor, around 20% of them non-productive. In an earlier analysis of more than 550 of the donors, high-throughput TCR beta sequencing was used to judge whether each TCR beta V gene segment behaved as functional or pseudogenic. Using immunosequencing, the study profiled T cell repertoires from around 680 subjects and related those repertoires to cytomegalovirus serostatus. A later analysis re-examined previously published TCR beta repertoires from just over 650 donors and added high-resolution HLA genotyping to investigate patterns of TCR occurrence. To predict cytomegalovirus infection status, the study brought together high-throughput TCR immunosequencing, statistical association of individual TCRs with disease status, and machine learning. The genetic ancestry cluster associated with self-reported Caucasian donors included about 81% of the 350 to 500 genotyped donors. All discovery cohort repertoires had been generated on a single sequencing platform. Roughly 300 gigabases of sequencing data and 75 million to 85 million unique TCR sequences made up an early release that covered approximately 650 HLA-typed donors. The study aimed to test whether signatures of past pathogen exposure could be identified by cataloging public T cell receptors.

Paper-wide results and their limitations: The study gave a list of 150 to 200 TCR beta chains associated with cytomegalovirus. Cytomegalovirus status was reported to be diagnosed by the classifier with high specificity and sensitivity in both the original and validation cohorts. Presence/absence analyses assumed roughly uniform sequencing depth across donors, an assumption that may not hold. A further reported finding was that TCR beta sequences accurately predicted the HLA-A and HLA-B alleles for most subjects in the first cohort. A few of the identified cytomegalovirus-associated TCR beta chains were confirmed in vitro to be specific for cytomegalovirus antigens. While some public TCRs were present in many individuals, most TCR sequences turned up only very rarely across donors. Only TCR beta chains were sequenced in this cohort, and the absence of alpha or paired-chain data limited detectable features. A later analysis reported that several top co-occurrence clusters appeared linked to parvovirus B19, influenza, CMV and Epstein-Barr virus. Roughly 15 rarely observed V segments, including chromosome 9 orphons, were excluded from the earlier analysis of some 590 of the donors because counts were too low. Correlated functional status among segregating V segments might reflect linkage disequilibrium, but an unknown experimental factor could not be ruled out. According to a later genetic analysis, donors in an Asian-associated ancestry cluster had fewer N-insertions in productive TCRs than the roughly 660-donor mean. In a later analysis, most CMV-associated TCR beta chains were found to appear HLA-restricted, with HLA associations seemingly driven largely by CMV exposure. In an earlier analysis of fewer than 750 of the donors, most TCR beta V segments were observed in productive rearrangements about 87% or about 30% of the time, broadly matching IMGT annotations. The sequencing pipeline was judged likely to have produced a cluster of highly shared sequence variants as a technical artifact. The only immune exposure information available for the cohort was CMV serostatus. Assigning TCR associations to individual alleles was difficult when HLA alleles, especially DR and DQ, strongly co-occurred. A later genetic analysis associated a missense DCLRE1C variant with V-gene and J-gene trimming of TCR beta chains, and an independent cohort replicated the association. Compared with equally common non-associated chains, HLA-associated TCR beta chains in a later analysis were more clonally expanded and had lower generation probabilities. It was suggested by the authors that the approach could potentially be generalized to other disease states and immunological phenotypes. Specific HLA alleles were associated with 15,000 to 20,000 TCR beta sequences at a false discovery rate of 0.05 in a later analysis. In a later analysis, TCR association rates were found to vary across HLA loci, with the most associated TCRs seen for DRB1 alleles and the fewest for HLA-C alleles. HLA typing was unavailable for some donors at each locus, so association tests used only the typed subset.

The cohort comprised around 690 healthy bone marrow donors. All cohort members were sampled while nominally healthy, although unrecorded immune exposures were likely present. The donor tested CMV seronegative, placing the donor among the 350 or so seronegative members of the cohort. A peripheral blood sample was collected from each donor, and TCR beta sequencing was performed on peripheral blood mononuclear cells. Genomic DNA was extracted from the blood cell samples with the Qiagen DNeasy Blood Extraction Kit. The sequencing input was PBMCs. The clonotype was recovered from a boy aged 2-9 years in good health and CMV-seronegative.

The encoded CDR3 is CASSSDPGTSGTNEQFF. The sequence in DNA is TGCGCCAGCAGCTCAGACCCCGGGACTAGCGGAACCAATGAGCAGTTCTTC. Recombination linked TRBV5-1 to TRBJ2-1, and 11 junctional nucleotides match TRBD2. V has 3 bases trimmed and J has 6 bases trimmed; junction bases matching no gene number 11. From the germline V gene, CDR1 is SGHRS and CDR2 is YFSETQ. Taken from cysteine to phenylalanine, the CDR3 has 17 residues. The kept DNA is CDR3 alone, 51 bases in frame from the first base.